The entry that follows covers one T cell receptor beta chain sequence. Its antigen is not known. This specimen belongs to a study of vaccination and CD4 T cells after COVID-19. Study in general: From HCoV-229E, HCoV-OC43, HCoV-NL63 and SARS-CoV-2, overlapping spike peptides were used to stimulate the cells.

CDR1 is GTSNPN, CDR2 SVGIG, per germline (reference sequence). V gave up 0 bases and J gave up 3 bases, with 8 bases separating them. The CDR3 is 13 amino acids. Regarding treatment: approximately 11-day PBMC culture with coronavirus spike peptide pools or control peptides (ViraFEST assay). The study sequenced cultured CD4+ T cell DNA using the Oncomine TCR Beta short-read assay. MiXCR, applied by TCRdb to the PCR reads, yields one record per CDR3 protein. The sample shows thousands of distinct CDR3 sequences, 64% of them seen only once. This clonotype was sampled from a human donor who had recovered from COVID-19. Input material: CD4+ T cells from blood, cultured in vitro. The chain recombines TRBV30 with TRBJ1-1; D gene unclear. The CDR3 region has the DNA TGTGCCTGGAGTGTACGACGGGACACTGAAGCTTTCTTT. It specifies CAWSVRRDTEAFF.